A single sample gave rise to the 30 T cell receptor beta chains below, sequenced in a study of OX40 agonist ivuxolimab in advanced cancers. The repertoire was sequenced with immunoSEQ multiplex PCR; TCRdb's copy has only in-frame clones and lacks some. This sample has some 100,000 clones; 90% occur once, and the top ten carry 0.31%. Sequenced here: CD4+ or CD8+ T cells sorted from blood, sampled in a trial of the OX40 agonist ivuxolimab. The receptors were gathered from an adult with an advanced solid tumor such as melanoma, head and neck, liver or kidney cancer.

The chain carries TRBV7-9 and TRBJ2-7; D remains ambiguous. Trimming left V 3 bases short and J 9 bases short, with 9 bases between. The CDR3 contains 11 residues. Germline V CDR1 and CDR2: SEHNR, FQNEAQ (reference sequence). The CDR3 bases are TGTGCCAGCAGCTTCTACGAGCGGCAGTACTTC. As protein: CASSFYERQYF.

The CDR3 loop reads CASSGQGLRTGELFF. CDR3 in DNA: TGTGCCAGCAGTGGACAGGGTTTAAGGACCGGGGAGCTGTTTTTT. The chain joins TRBV2 to TRBJ2-2, with 7 bases that match TRBD1. The V gene end was trimmed by 4 bases and the J gene end by 5 bases; junction bases not matched to a gene: 7. This CDR3 contains 15 residues. Germline assignment: CDR1 SNHLY and CDR2 FYNNEI.

The chain couples TRBV5-1 to TRBJ2-3; TRBD1 matches 8 bases. Germline CDR1 reads SGHRS; CDR2 reads YFSETQ. Unmatched junction bases numbered 5, after V lost 3 bases and J lost 5 bases. This CDR3 spans 14 amino acids. Here the CDR3 reads CASSSDRVRDTQYF. CDR3 sequence (DNA): TGCGCCAGCAGCTCGGACAGGGTTAGAGATACGCAGTATTTT.

Here the CDR3 reads CASSLADGGSTDTQYF. The DNA for the CDR3 is TGTGCCAGCAGCTTGGCAGATGGGGGAAGCACAGATACGCAGTATTTT. The chain couples TRBV4-2 to TRBJ2-3; D assignment may be TRBD1 or TRBD2 (5 bases each). V dropped 5 bases and J dropped 0 bases, with 15 bases sitting between them. This CDR3 contains 16 residues. Germline V gene lookup returns CDR1 LGHNA and CDR2 YNFKEQ.

This clone was recorded only once. The V call is TRBV4-2, the J call TRBJ2-1; 14 bases are a match to TRBD2. Germline lookup yields CDR1 LGHNA and CDR2 YNFKEQ. CDR3 length equals 17 residues. J lost 6 bases, V lost 4 bases, and 8 bases had no gene match. CDR3 coding DNA: TGTGCCAGCAGCCCGTCTATGGGGACTAGCGGGAGCAATGAGCAGTTCTTC. It codes for CASSPSMGTSGSNEQFF.

V gene TRBV7-8 combines with J gene TRBJ2-1, with D unclear. Germline V gene lookup returns CDR1 SGHVS and CDR2 FQNEAQ. V lost 5 bases to trimming and J lost 5 bases, with 19 bases between them. The CDR3 is made up of 16 amino acids. CDR3 bases: TGTGCCAGCAGCCCCGTAGCTAGGAATAGGAACAATGAGCAGTTCTTC. Residues: CASSPVARNRNNEQFF.

J is TRBJ2-1 and V is TRBV11-3; possibly TRBD1 for D (5 bases). Germline V gene sequence: CDR1 SGHNT, CDR2 YENEEA. V was pared by 0 bases and J by 9 bases, with 6 bases between. There are 12 residues in the CDR3. CDR3 protein: CASSLDQGEQFF. CDR3 DNA sequence: TGTGCCAGCAGCTTAGATCAGGGTGAGCAGTTCTTC. The full variable domain, with the rest looked up from reference TRBV11-3 and TRBJ2-1, is EAGVVQSPRYKIIEKKQPVAFWCNPISGHNTLYWYLQNLGQGPELLIRYENEEAVDDSQLPKDRFSAERLKGVDSTLKIQPAELGDSAVYLCASSLDQGEQFFGPGTRLTVL.

This clone was recorded once. The chain is built from TRBV2 and TRBJ1-5; 7 bases align to TRBD1. Germline loops: CDR1 SNHLY, CDR2 FYNNEI. V gave up 1 base and J gave up 6 bases; unmatched junction bases: 3. The CDR3 is 14 residues long. The DNA of the CDR3 is TGTGCCAGCAGTGAAGAGAGGGGGCCTCAGCCCCAGCATTTT. Translation gives CASSEERGPQPQHF.

The rearrangement links TRBV5-4 to TRBJ2-6; 9 nucleotides agree with TRBD1. CDR1 is SGHNT, CDR2 YYREEE, per germline (reference sequence). This CDR3 spans 16 amino acids. Trimming took 4 bases from V and 9 from J; bases not matched to a gene: 11. Written as DNA, the CDR3 is TGTGCCAGCAGCCGCCGACCGACAGGGGGTAGCAACGTCCTGACTTTC. Residues: CASSRRPTGGSNVLTF.

The V call is TRBV6-1, the J call TRBJ2-1; a weak D match, TRBD1 (6 bases). The CDR3 consists of 12 residues. Germline V gene lookup returns CDR1 MNHNS and CDR2 SASEGT. Trimming removed 5 bases at V and 7 bases at J, with 9 bases between. The CDR3 region is CASSITGNEQFF. The DNA for the CDR3 is TGTGCCAGCAGTATAACAGGGAATGAGCAGTTCTTC.

V usage is TRBV28 and J usage is TRBJ1-4; D is ambiguous. Germline V lookup: CDR1 MDHEN, CDR2 SYDVKM. The CDR3 runs 12 residues. The V gene lost 11 bases and the J gene lost 6 bases, with 13 bases spanning the gap. The CDR3 nucleotides are TGTGCCTCGGGAGAGGGAGATGAAAAACTGTTTTTT. Translating gives CASGEGDEKLFF.

The chain carries TRBV11-1 and TRBJ1-3; D call uncertain. V shed 5 bases and J shed 3 bases, with 8 bases lying between them. The germline V gene has CDR1 SGHAT and CDR2 FQDESV (reference sequence). This CDR3 has 13 amino acids. CDR3 DNA sequence: TGTGCCAGCAGCGCGGACGGTGGAAACACCATATATTTT. As protein: CASSADGGNTIYF.

The rearrangement joins TRBV7-9 to TRBJ2-2; 7 bases match TRBD1. Germline CDR1 reads SEHNR; CDR2 reads FQNEAQ (reference sequence). The CDR3 sequence is 17 residues long. V gave up 5 bases and J gave up 0 bases; unmatched junction bases: 9. For the CDR3, the DNA is TGTGCCAGCAGCGAACAGGGGACGTATCCGAACACCGGGGAGCTGTTTTTT. Residues: CASSEQGTYPNTGELFF.

The rearrangement links TRBV9 to TRBJ2-7; 9 bases match TRBD2. V dropped 2 bases and J dropped 4; count of bases not matched to a gene: 7. CDR1 is SGDLS, CDR2 YYNGEE, per germline. The CDR3 has 15 amino acids. CDR3 coding DNA: TGTGCCAGCAGCGTGGCAATAGCGGGAGTTTACGAGCAGTACTTC. This sequence encodes CASSVAIAGVYEQYF.

V gene TRBV5-4 combines with J gene TRBJ2-7; 10 bases are shared with TRBD2. Germline lookup yields CDR1 SGHNT and CDR2 YYREEE (reference sequence). The ends lost 0 bases at V and 4 bases at J; junction bases unmatched: 13. The CDR3 extends over 18 amino acids. This CDR3 reads CASSLGGLAGAGSYEQYF. The CDR3, as DNA: TGTGCCAGCAGCTTGGGTGGTCTAGCGGGAGCCGGTAGTTACGAGCAGTACTTC.

The gene calls are TRBV6-5 and TRBJ1-1; 7 bases map to TRBD1. Germline V gene data show CDR1 as MNHEY and CDR2 as SVGAGI. Trimming took 0 bases from V and 6 from J; bases not matched to a gene: 1. The CDR3 has 13 amino acids. CDR3 nucleotide sequence: TGTGCCAGCAGTTACTCGACAGGGCCTGAAGCTTTCTTT. Protein product: CASSYSTGPEAFF.

J is TRBJ1-1 and V is TRBV7-9; TRBD1 matches at 7 bases. CDR3 length: 12 amino acids. Germline CDR1 and CDR2: SEHNR and FQNEAQ (reference sequence). The V gene end was trimmed by 8 bases and the J gene end by 8 bases; junction bases not matched to a gene: 8. DNA for the CDR3: TGTGCCAGCCAGGGGGGCAGAGGCGAAGCTTTCTTT. Translating it yields CASQGGRGEAFF.

This rearrangement joins TRBV27 to TRBJ2-5, with D possibly matching TRBD1 (6 bases). The length of the CDR3 is 14 residues. The germline V gene encodes CDR1 MNHEY and CDR2 SMNVEV (reference sequence). V lost 3 bases and J 1 base, leaving 9 bases between the germline ends. This chain's CDR3 is CASSLNRAQETQYF. The CDR3 DNA follows: TGTGCCAGCAGTTTGAACAGGGCCCAAGAGACCCAGTACTTC.

The chain has TRBV4-1 and TRBJ1-5, with D perhaps matching TRBD1 (5 bases). Germline V CDR1 and CDR2: MGHRA, YSYEKL. V was pared by 0 bases and J by 0 bases, with 15 bases between. The CDR3 contains 18 residues. In DNA, the CDR3 is TGCGCCAGCAGCCAAGATTGGGTGGGGGGTTATAGCAATCAGCCCCAGCATTTT. Its protein is CASSQDWVGGYSNQPQHF.

V usage is TRBV2 and J usage is TRBJ2-1, with 11 bases fitting TRBD2. Germline loops: CDR1 SNHLY, CDR2 FYNNEI. The J segment lost 12 bases and the V segment lost 7 bases, leaving 14 bases of the junction unmatched. CDR3 length: 15 amino acids. CDR3 coding DNA: TGTGCCAGCACCCAACGGGCTAGCGGGGGGCAGGGGCAGTTCTTC. Protein: CASTQRASGGQGQFF.

This clone was seen once. This rearrangement joins TRBV5-4 to TRBJ2-6; D ambiguous. With 4 bases removed from V and 0 bases from J, the gap between germline ends came to 8 bases. Germline lookup yields CDR1 SGHNT and CDR2 YYREEE (reference sequence). CDR3 size: 15 residues. In DNA form, the CDR3 reads TGTGCCAGCAGCCAACCAGTCTCTGGGGCCAACGTCCTGACTTTC. It yields the protein CASSQPVSGANVLTF.

V is TRBV28 and J is TRBJ2-1; D perhaps matches TRBD2 (5 bases). The CDR3 covers 12 residues. V dropped 2 bases and J dropped 12 bases, with 11 bases sitting between them. Germline CDR1 reads MDHEN; CDR2 reads SYDVKM. This CDR3 is CASSLSSEGQFF. The CDR3 DNA follows: TGTGCCAGCAGTTTAAGTAGCGAAGGGCAGTTCTTC. The variable domain in full, with the rest retrieved from reference TRBV28 and TRBJ2-1, is DVKVTQSSRYLVKRTGEKVFLECVQDMDHENMFWYRQDPGLGLRLIYFSYDVKMKEKGDIPEGYSVSREKKERFSLILESASTNQTSMYLCASSLSSEGQFFGPGTRLTVL.

The count of this clone is one. The rearrangement uses TRBV21-1 and TRBJ2-3; whether TRBD2, the table's D call, matches the DNA was not checked. TRBV21-1 counts as a pseudogene. The CDR3 covers 16 residues. CDR3 in amino acids: CASKPLRGDPTDTQYF. The DNA for the CDR3 is TGTGCCAGCAAACCTCTACGGGGAGACCCCACAGATACGCAGTATTTT.

The chain carries TRBV28 and TRBJ1-1; a possible D gene is TRBD1 (6 bases). Germline V gene data show CDR1 as MDHEN and CDR2 as SYDVKM. CDR3 length: 14 amino acids. Trimming took 3 bases from V and 9 from J, leaving 17 bases between them. CDR3 protein: CASSLVGGGRKAFF. In DNA form, the CDR3 reads TGTGCCAGCAGTTTGGTAGGGGGTGGCAGAAAAGCTTTCTTT.

This rearrangement joins TRBV6-6 to TRBJ2-1, with D perhaps matching TRBD1 (5 bases). The CDR3 contains 15 residues. The germline V gene has CDR1 MNHNY and CDR2 SVGAGI (reference sequence). Trimming removed 5 bases from V and 6 bases from J, with 17 bases in between. The CDR3 nucleotides read TGTGCCAGCAGTACCCCCGGTAGGGGTGGCAATGAGCAGTTCTTC. Its protein product is CASSTPGRGGNEQFF.

This clone was counted once. The CDR3 region is CASSLDYTSRGYTF. The CDR3 nucleotides are TGTGCCAGCAGCTTAGACTACACTTCACGGGGCTACACCTTC. V gene TRBV7-2 combines with J gene TRBJ1-2; D gene uncertain. Germline lookup yields CDR1 SGHTA and CDR2 FQGNSA. The CDR3 is 14 residues long. V was pared by 1 base and J by 8 bases, with 14 bases between.

This clone was recorded a few times. The J gene is TRBJ1-2, the V gene TRBV10-3; D is unresolved. The CDR3 is 14 residues long. CDR1 and CDR2 (germline): ENHRY, SYGVKD. The V end lost 0 bases, the J end lost 1 base, and 6 bases lay between the germline ends. The CDR3 region has the DNA TGTGCCATCAGTGAGTCAGAAGTTAACTATGGCTACACCTTC. Translating gives CAISESEVNYGYTF.

CDR3 loop: CASSSLGTSAPYEQYF. CDR3 bases: TGTGCCAGCAGTTCCCTTGGGACTAGCGCCCCCTACGAGCAGTACTTC. The chain joins TRBV6-6 to TRBJ2-7, with 10 bases identical to TRBD2. The CDR3 totals 16 residues. Germline CDR1 is MNHNY and CDR2 is SVGAGI (reference sequence). With 4 bases clipped from V and 2 bases from J, the junction kept 8 bases outside the gene matches.

The chain carries TRBV7-2 and TRBJ1-2; 8 positions match TRBD1. The CDR3 is made up of 16 amino acids. The germline gives CDR1 SGHTA, CDR2 FQGNSA. After removal of 1 base from V and 5 bases from J, the junction contained 9 bases not matched to a gene. The CDR3 DNA follows: TGTGCCAGCAGCTTAGGGACAGGGCTGCGTGTATATGGCTACACCTTC. Its translation is CASSLGTGLRVYGYTF.

The sample holds a few counts of this clone. Different DNA sequences within this sample yield the same CDR3. This rearrangement joins TRBV9 to TRBJ1-3; D ambiguous. Between the trimmed V and J ends, which lost 1 base and 1 base, there was a span of 9 bases. CDR1 and CDR2 from the germline V gene are SGDLS and YYNGEE. The CDR3 spans 15 residues. DNA of the CDR3: TGTGCCAGCAGCGTATCGCAGCTTTCTGGAAACACCATATATTTT. Its translation is CASSVSQLSGNTIYF. The full variable domain, rest sourced from reference TRBV9 and TRBJ1-3, is DSGVTQTPKHLITATGQRVTLRCSPRSGDLSVYWYQQSLDQGLQFLIQYYNGEERAKGNILERFSAQQFPDLHSELNLSSLELGDSALYFCASSVSQLSGNTIYFGEGSWLTVV.